The present T cell receptor (beta chain) was sequenced within a study of blood T cell repertoires in COVID-19 (TCRdb year 2020). Context from the whole study: The collaborator samples originated in the United States, Italy and Spain and spanned the acute and convalescent phases of COVID-19. The material from the prospective study consisted of cDNA or gDNA derived from T cells, B-cell-depleted T cells, or PBMCs. Subjects who had been exposed to COVID-19, were actively infected with it, or had recovered from it provided the deeply sampled blood TCRbeta repertoires that made up the dataset. A freely available public database, intended as a resource for researchers studying the immune response to SARS-CoV-2, is where the repertoires were released. Samples were obtained from the ongoing ImmuneRACE study (first 160 participants) and from over 1,000 subjects provided by 6 global collaborators. Sample metadata almost always included a de-identified subject ID, COVID-19 status, age in years and sex. Where available, HLA class I and class II types were obtained from metadata supplied by the sample provider rather than from assay-based typing. Summary of the overall study and its limitations: Clinical and demographic metadata were provided uncurated, with the amount varying by source and participant.

TCRbeta CDR3 regions were amplified from genomic DNA using the immunoSEQ Assay, a bias-controlled multiplex PCR. The authors' analysis ran thus. The number of nucleated cells in each sample was estimated from the amplification of reference gene primers within the assay. To quantify the absolute abundance of each unique TCRbeta CDR3 rearrangement, sequence reads were collapsed and filtered. Productive Simpson clonality was computed per sample as the square root of Simpson's diversity index over productive rearrangements. This is the immuneACCESS table as TCRdb keeps it, with only in-frame sequences that have V and J called. A part of the clones is gone; compared with another copy, unresolved V genes explain less than half, and the rest is unexplained. D and trimming come from the DNA, and the V and J calls and clone size come from that table. For this sample there are roughly 130,000 clones; under 85% appear just once. The ten largest clones capture roughly 9% of the sample.

Comment on this clone: Its target antigen remains unknown. No per-base quality is available; no much larger clone lies one base away.

Collaborating institutions collected whole blood in K2EDTA tubes following their own protocols. For TCRbeta analysis, collaborators shipped samples in one of three forms: frozen whole blood, isolated PBMCs, or DNA extracted from either of those sample types. V loses 5 bases at its end and J loses 3 bases; junction bases beyond the gene matches: 8. From cysteine to phenylalanine, the CDR3 is 16 amino acids long. The CDR3 DNA has 48 bases and is translated from base 1. The germline V gene encodes CDR1 SEHNR and CDR2 FQNEAQ (reference sequence). This sequence was found in a man in his forties or fifties with active or convalescent COVID-19. This chain joins TRBV7-9 to TRBJ2-1; TRBD1 agrees with 9 junctional bases. Sequenced material: peripheral blood. In nucleotide form, the sequence is TGTGCCAGCAGCCCCCGTCCGGGACAGGGCTACAATGAGCAGTTCTTC. Its protein product is CASSPRPGQGYNEQFF.